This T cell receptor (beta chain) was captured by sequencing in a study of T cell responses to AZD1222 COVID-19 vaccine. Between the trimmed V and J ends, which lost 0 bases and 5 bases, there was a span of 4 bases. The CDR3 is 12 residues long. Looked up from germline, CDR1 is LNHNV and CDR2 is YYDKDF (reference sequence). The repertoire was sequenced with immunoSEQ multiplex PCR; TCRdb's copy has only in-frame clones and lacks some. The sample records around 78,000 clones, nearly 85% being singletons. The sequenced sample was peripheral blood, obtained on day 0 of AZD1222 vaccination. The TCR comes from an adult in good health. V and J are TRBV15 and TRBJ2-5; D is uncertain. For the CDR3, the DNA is TGTGCCACCAGCAGAGATGTGGAGACCCAGTACTTC. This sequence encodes CATSRDVETQYF.